Sequencing of this TCR beta chain was carried out in a study of post-analysis software for immune sequencing data. Whole-study results and caveats: Comparison of patients with controls showed a handful of TRBV segments more frequent in patients, TRBV5-6, TRBV5-1 and TRBV20-1 among them.

Incorporated into the TCR beta cDNA libraries were unique molecular identifiers, which served to reduce PCR and sequencing biases. Each CDR3 protein gets one entry after TCRdb re-called the PCR reads with MiXCR. The profile shows 650,000 to 900,000 distinct CDR3 sequences, about 43% of them singletons. Germline V lookup: CDR1 SGHRS, CDR2 YFSETQ. The CDR3 is made up of 13 amino acids. The germline V and J ends were trimmed by 0 bases and 3 bases, with 6 bases remaining between them. As for this clonotype: The antigen remains undetermined.

Specimen: blood. The TCR originated in a girl aged 10-17 years with multiple sclerosis. The chain employs TRBV5-1 and TRBJ1-1; D gene ambiguous. The CDR3 nucleotides are TGCGCCAGCAGCTTGGAATGGCACACTGAAGCTTTCTTT. Amino acids: CASSLEWHTEAFF.